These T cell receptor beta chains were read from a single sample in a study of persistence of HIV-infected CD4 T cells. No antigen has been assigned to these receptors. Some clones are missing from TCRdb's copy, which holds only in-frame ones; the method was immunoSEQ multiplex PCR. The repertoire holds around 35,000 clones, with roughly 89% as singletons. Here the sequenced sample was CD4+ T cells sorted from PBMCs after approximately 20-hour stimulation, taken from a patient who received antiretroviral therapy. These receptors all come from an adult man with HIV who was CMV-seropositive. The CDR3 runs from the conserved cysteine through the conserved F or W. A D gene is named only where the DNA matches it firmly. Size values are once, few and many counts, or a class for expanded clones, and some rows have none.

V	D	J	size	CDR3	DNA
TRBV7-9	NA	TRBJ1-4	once	CASSPWTAQTNEKLFF	TGTGCCAGCAGCCCGTGGACAGCTCAAACTAATGAAAAACTGTTTTTT
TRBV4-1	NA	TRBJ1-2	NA	CASSQAGRSYGYTF	TGCGCCAGCAGCCAAGCGGGGAGAAGCTATGGCTACACCTTC
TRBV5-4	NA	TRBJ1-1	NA	CASSPGGRDTEAFF	TGTGCCAGCAGTCCCGGGGGTAGGGACACTGAAGCTTTCTTT
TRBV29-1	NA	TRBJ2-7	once	CSVAGHINSYEQYF	TGCAGCGTCGCAGGCCATATCAACTCCTACGAGCAGTACTTC
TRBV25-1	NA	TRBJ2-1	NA	CASSESGRVRKVEQFF	TGTGCCAGCAGTGAATCGGGCAGGGTAAGGAAGGTTGAGCAGTTCTTC
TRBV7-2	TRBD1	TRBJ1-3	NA	CASSSGTGGFRPSGNTIYF	TGTGCCAGCAGTTCCGGGACAGGGGGTTTTCGTCCCTCTGGAAACACCATATATTTT
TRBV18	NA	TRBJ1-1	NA	CASSPRSAAAFF	TGTGCCAGCTCACCACGAAGCGCCGCAGCTTTCTTT
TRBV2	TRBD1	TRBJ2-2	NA	CASSKTGGAIGELFF	TGTGCCAGCAGTAAGACAGGGGGCGCGATCGGGGAGCTGTTTTTT
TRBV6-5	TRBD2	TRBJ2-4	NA	CASREGGAKNIQYF	TGTGCCAGCAGAGAGGGAGGGGCCAAAAACATTCAGTACTTC
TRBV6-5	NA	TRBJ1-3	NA	CATNPPGAENTIYF	TGTGCCACAAATCCCCCAGGGGCAGAAAACACCATATATTTT
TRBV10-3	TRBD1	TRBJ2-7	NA	CAISREGTGEHEQYF	TGTGCCATCAGTCGCGAGGGGACAGGGGAACACGAGCAGTACTTC
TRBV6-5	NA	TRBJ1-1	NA	CASSYDGQPNTEAFF	TGTGCCAGCAGTTACGATGGACAGCCGAACACTGAAGCTTTCTTT
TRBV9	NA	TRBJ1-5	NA	CASSVDPLDQPQHF	TGTGCCAGCAGCGTAGACCCCCTTGATCAGCCCCAGCATTTT
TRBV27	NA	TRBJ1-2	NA	CASSLSGWDGYTF	TGTGCCAGCAGTTTATCGGGGTGGGATGGCTACACCTTC
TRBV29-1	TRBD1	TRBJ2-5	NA	CSVRQGFYETQYF	TGCAGCGTACGACAGGGGTTTTACGAGACCCAGTACTTC
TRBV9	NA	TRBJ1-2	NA	CASSASRGATYGYTF	TGTGCCAGCAGCGCGAGCAGGGGAGCGACCTATGGCTACACCTTC
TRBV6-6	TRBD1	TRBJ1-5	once	CASNKGQAMVQPQHF	TGTGCCAGCAATAAGGGACAGGCGATGGTTCAGCCCCAGCATTTT
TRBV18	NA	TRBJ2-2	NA	CASSPPLFAMWNGDTGELFF	TGTGCCAGCTCACCACCGTTATTCGCCATGTGGAACGGAGACACCGGGGAGCTGTTTTTT
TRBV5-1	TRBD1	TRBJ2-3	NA	CASTRTGGSGDTQYF	TGCGCCAGCACTCGAACAGGGGGTAGTGGCGATACGCAGTATTTT
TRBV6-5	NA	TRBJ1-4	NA	CASSIKTALQKLFF	TGTGCCAGCAGTATTAAGACAGCTTTGCAAAAACTGTTTTTT
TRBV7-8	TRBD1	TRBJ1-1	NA	CASSLMVTTGGLNTEAFF	TGTGCCAGCAGCTTAATGGTGACGACAGGGGGCTTGAACACTGAAGCTTTCTTT
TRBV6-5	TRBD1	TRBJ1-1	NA	CASSYGAGGNTEAFF	TGTGCCAGCAGTTACGGCGCAGGGGGAAACACTGAAGCTTTCTTT
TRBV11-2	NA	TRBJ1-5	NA	CASSLGGDSRQPQHF	TGTGCCAGCAGCTTAGGTGGGGACTCCAGGCAGCCCCAGCATTTT
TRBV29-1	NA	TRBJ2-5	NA	CSVEGQIQETQYF	TGCAGCGTCGAAGGACAGATTCAAGAGACCCAGTACTTC